The T cell receptor beta chain described here comes from a study of shared clonotypes between healthy human individuals. Study-wide results and limits: Generation of non-shared clonotypes was less probable than generation of clonotypes shared by all four donors.

V gave up 5 bases and J gave up 2 bases; unmatched junction bases: 6. The CDR3 contains 14 residues. Germline CDR1 MNHEY, CDR2 SVGAGI. Sequencing was at deep level. Sequenced by immunoSEQ multiplex PCR; TCRdb stores in-frame clones only, minus some. The sample includes hundreds of thousands of clones, nearly 98% of them seen just once. A note on this clone: Its matching antigen is unknown.

The naive CD8 fraction comprised CD45RO-negative cells positively selected for CCR7 and excluded terminally differentiated effector memory CD45RA+ cells. Material: naive CD8+ T cells sorted from blood. The clonotype was recovered from a man aged 25 to 40 in good health. The chain carries TRBV6-5 and TRBJ2-7, with 7 bases aligning to TRBD1. The CDR3 DNA reads as TGTGCCAGCAGTCTACAGGGGAACCCCTACGAGCAGTACTTC. It translates to CASSLQGNPYEQYF.